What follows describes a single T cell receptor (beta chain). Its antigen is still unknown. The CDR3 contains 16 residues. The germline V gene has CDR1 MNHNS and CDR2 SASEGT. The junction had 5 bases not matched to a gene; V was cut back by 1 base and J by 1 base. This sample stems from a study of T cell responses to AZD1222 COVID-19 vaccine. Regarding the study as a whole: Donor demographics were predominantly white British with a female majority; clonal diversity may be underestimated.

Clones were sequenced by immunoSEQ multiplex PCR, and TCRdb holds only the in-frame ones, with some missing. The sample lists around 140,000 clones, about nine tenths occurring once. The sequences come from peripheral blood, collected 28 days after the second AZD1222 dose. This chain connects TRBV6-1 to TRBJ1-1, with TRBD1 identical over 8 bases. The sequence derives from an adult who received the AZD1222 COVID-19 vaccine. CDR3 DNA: TGTGCCAGCAGTGAAGTGATCGACAGGGGGAACACTGAAGCTTTCTTT. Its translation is CASSEVIDRGNTEAFF.